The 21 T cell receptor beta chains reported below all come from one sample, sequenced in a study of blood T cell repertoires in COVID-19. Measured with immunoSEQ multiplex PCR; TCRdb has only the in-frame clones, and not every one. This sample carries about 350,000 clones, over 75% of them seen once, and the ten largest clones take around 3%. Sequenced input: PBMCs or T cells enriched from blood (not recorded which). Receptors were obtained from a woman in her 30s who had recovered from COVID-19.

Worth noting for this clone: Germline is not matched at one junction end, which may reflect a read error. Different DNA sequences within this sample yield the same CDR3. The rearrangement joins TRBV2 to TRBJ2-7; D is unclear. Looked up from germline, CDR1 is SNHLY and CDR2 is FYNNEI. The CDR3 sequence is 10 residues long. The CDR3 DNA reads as TGTGCTAGCAGTCTGTACGAGCAGTACTTC. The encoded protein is CASSLYEQYF.

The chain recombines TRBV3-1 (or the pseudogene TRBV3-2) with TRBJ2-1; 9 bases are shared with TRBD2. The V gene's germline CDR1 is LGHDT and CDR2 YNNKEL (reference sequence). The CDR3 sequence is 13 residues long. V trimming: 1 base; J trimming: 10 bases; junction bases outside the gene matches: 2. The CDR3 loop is CASSQGLADEQFF. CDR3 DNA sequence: TGTGCCAGCAGCCAAGGACTAGCGGACGAGCAGTTCTTC.

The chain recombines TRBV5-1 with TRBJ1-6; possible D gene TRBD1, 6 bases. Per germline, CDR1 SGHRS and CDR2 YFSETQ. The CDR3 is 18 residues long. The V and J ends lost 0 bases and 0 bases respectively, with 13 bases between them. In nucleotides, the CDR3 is TGCGCCAGCAGCTTGGAGACAGGCCCGAGCTCCTATAATTCACCCCTCCACTTT. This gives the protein CASSLETGPSSYNSPLHF. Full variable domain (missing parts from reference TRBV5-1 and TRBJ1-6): KAGVTQTPRYLIKTRGQQVTLSCSPISGHRSVSWYQQTPGQGLQFLFEYFSETQRNKGNFPGRFSGRQFSNSRSEMNVSTLELGDSALYLCASSLETGPSSYNSPLHFGNGTRLTVT.

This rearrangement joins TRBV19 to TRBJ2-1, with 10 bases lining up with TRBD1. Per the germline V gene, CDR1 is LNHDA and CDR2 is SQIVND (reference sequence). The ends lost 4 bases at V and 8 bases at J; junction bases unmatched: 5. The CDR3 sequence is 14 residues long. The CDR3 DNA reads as TGTGCCAGTAGTACCCGGGACAGGGGCTATGAGCAGTTCTTC. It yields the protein CASSTRDRGYEQFF. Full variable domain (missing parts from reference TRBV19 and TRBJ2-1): DGGITQSPKYLFRKEGQNVTLSCEQNLNHDAMYWYRQDPGQGLRLIYYSQIVNDFQKGDIAEGYSVSREKKESFPLTVTSAQKNPTAFYLCASSTRDRGYEQFFGPGTRLTVL.

CDR3 sequence: CASSYEDSPLEAFF. The CDR3 nucleotides are TGTGCCAGCAGTTACGAGGACAGTCCGCTTGAAGCTTTCTTT. The chain couples TRBV6-5 to TRBJ1-1; weak D call: TRBD1 (6 bases). V shed 2 bases and J shed 7 bases, with 14 bases lying between them. Per germline, CDR1 MNHEY and CDR2 SVGAGI. This CDR3 contains 14 residues.

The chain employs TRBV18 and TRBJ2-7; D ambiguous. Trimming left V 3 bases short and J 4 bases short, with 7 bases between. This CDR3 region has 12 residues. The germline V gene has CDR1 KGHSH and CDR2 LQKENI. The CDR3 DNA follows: TGTGCCAGCTCACCGACATATTACGAGCAGTACTTC. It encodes CASSPTYYEQYF.

This chain's CDR3 is CASSQSQTATNEKLFF. In DNA, the CDR3 is TGTGCCAGCAGCCAATCGCAAACTGCAACTAATGAAAAACTGTTTTTT. The chain is built from TRBV3-1 (or the pseudogene TRBV3-2) and TRBJ1-4; D call uncertain. Germline CDR1 and CDR2: LGHDT and YNNKEL (reference sequence). The V and J ends lost 2 bases and 0 bases respectively, with 10 bases between them. CDR3 size: 16 residues.

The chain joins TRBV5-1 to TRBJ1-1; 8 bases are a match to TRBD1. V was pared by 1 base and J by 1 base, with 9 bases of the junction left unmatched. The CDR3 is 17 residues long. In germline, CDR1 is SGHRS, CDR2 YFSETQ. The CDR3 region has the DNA TGCGCCAGCAGCTTGTGGGGGGACAGGAATGGGAACACTGAAGCTTTCTTT. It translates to CASSLWGDRNGNTEAFF.

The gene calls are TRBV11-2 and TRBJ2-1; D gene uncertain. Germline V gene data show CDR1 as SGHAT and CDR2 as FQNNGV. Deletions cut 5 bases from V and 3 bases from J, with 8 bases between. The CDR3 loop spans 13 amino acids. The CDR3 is CASSVSHYNEQFF. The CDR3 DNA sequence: TGTGCCAGCAGCGTTTCCCACTACAATGAGCAGTTCTTC.

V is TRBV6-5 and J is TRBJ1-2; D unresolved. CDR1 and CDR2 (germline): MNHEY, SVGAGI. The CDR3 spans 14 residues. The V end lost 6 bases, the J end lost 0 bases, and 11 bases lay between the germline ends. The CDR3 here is CASRRDTTNYGYTF. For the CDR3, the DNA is TGTGCCAGCAGGCGAGACACGACTAACTATGGCTACACCTTC.

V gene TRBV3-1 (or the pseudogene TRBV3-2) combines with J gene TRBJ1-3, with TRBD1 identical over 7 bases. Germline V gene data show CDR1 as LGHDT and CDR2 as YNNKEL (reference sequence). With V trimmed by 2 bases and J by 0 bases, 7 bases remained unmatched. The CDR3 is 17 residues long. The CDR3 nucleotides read TGTGCCAGCAGCCAAAAAATGACAGGGTTCTCTGGAAACACCATATATTTT. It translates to CASSQKMTGFSGNTIYF.

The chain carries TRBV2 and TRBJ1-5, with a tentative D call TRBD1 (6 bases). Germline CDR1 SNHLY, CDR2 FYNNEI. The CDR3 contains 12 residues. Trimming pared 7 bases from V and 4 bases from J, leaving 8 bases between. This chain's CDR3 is CASTQGNQPQHF. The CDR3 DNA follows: TGTGCCAGCACCCAGGGGAATCAGCCCCAGCATTTT.

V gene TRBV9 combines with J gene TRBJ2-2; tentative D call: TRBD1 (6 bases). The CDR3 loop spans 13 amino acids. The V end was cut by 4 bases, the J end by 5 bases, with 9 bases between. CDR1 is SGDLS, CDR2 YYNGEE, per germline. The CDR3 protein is CASSPDSTGELFF. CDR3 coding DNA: TGTGCCAGCAGCCCGGACAGTACCGGGGAGCTGTTTTTT.

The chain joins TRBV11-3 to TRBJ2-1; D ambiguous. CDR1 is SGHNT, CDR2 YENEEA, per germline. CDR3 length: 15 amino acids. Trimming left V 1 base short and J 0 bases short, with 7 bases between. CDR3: CASSLGASSYNEQFF. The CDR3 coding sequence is TGTGCCAGCAGCTTAGGTGCTAGCTCCTACAATGAGCAGTTCTTC.

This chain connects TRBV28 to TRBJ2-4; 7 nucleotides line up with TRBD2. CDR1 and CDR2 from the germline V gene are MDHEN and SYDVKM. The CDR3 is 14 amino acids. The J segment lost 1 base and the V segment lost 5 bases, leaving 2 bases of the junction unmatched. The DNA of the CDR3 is TGTGCCAGCAGTGTCGGGGGGGCCAAAAACATTCAGTACTTC. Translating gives CASSVGGAKNIQYF.

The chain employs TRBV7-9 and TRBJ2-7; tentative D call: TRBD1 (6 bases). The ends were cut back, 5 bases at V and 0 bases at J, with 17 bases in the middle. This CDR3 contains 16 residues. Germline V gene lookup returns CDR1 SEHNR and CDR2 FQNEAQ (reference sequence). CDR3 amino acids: CASSLSGAPSSYEQYF. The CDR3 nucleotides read TGTGCCAGCAGCCTATCAGGGGCCCCTTCCTCCTACGAGCAGTACTTC.

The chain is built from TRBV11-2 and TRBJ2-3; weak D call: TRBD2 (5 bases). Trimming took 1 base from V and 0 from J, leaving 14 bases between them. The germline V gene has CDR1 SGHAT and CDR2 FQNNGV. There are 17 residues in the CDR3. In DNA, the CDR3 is TGTGCCAGCAGCTTAGCTCCCACGGGGTTCAGCACAGATACGCAGTATTTT. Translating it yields CASSLAPTGFSTDTQYF. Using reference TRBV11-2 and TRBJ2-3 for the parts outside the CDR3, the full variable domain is EAGVAQSPRYKIIEKRQSVAFWCNPISGHATLYWYQQILGQGPKLLIQFQNNGVVDDSQLPKDRFSAERLKGVDSTLKIQPAKLEDSAVYLCASSLAPTGFSTDTQYFGPGTRLTVL.

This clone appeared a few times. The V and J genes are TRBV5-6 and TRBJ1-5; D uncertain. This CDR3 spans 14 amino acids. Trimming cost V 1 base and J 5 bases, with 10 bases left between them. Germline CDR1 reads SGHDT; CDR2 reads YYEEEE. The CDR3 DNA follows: TGTGCCAGCAGCTTGTTTTGGGAGGATCAGCCCCAGCATTTT. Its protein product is CASSLFWEDQPQHF.

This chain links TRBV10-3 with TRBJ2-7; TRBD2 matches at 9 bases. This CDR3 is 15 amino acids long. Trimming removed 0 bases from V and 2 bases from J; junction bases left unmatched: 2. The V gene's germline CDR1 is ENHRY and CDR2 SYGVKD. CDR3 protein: CAISESVAGAYEQYF. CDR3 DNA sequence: TGTGCCATCAGTGAGTCCGTAGCGGGAGCCTACGAGCAGTACTTC.

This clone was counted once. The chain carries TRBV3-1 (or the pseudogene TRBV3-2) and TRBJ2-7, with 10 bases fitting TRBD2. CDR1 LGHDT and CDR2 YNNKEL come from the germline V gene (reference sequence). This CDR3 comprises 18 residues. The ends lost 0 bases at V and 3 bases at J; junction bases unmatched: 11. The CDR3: CASSQDRASGSEVYEQYF. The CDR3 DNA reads TGTGCCAGCAGCCAAGATAGGGCTAGCGGGAGCGAAGTCTACGAGCAGTACTTC.

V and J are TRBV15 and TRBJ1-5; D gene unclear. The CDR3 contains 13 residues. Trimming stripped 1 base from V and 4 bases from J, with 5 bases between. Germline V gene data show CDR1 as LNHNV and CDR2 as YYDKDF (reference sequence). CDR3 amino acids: CATSRGVNQPQHF. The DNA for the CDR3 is TGTGCCACCAGCAGAGGAGTAAATCAGCCCCAGCATTTT.